Each of the 20 T cell receptor beta chains below was sequenced from the same sample in a study of T cell changes during pregnancy in multiple sclerosis. The protocol was immunoSEQ multiplex PCR, while the TCRdb copy is restricted to in-frame clones and leaves out a portion. This sample carries around 68,000 clones, about nine tenths of them seen once, and the ten largest clones take over 1%. This material consisted of peripheral blood, taken after pregnancy. All receptors derive from a female donor in good health, enrolled as a control in a pregnancy study.

The chain has TRBV5-4 and TRBJ2-3, with D possibly being TRBD2 (5 bases). The V gene's germline CDR1 is SGHNT and CDR2 YYREEE (reference sequence). The V gene lost 0 bases and the J gene lost 2 bases, with 10 bases spanning the gap. The CDR3 consists of 15 residues. DNA for the CDR3: TGTGCCAGCAGCTTGGTTACGGGATACACAGATACGCAGTATTTT. Translating gives CASSLVTGYTDTQYF.

V is TRBV9 and J is TRBJ2-3; tentative D call: TRBD2 (5 bases). V was trimmed by 1 base and J by 5 bases, leaving 14 bases between them. Germline assignment: CDR1 SGDLS and CDR2 YYNGEE. CDR3 length: 15 amino acids. The CDR3: CASSVTPNGKDTQYF. The DNA of the CDR3 is TGTGCCAGCAGCGTAACCCCGAACGGGAAAGATACGCAGTATTTT.

This chain uses TRBV11-1 with TRBJ1-1, with no clear D. CDR1 is SGHAT, CDR2 FQDESV, per germline (reference sequence). This CDR3 is built from 16 residues. Trimming shortened V by 1 base and J by 6 bases, and 18 bases separated the two germline ends. CDR3 in DNA: TGTGCCAGCAGCTTAGGTCGAGGAGGGCAGACCTCTGAAGCTTTCTTT. Amino acid sequence: CASSLGRGGQTSEAFF.

The rearrangement joins TRBV11-1 to TRBJ1-2; 7 nucleotides line up with TRBD1. CDR1 is SGHAT, CDR2 FQDESV, per germline (reference sequence). This CDR3 region has 14 residues. V gave up 1 base and J gave up 8 bases; unmatched junction bases: 7. The CDR3: CASSLEDRVRGYTF. DNA of the CDR3: TGTGCCAGCAGCTTAGAAGACAGGGTACGGGGCTACACCTTC.

The V and J genes are TRBV9 and TRBJ1-2; D might be TRBD1 (6 bases). CDR1 SGDLS and CDR2 YYNGEE come from the germline V gene. V dropped 3 bases and J dropped 3 bases, with 21 bases sitting between them. This CDR3 has 17 amino acids. CDR3 loop: CASSALVPQGLDYGYTF. The CDR3 DNA is TGTGCCAGCAGCGCCCTGGTACCCCAGGGGCTCGACTATGGCTACACCTTC.

This clone was recorded once. The chain employs TRBV27 and TRBJ2-1, with no clear D. Trimming cost V 7 bases and J 6 bases, with 10 bases left between them. The CDR3 has 12 amino acids. Germline V gives CDR1 MNHEY, CDR2 SMNVEV (reference sequence). CDR3 nucleotides: TGTGCCAGCAAGAGTAGTGTCAATGAGCAGTTCTTC. Residues: CASKSSVNEQFF.

The count of this clone is one. This chain connects TRBV6-6 to TRBJ2-5; 7 bases fit TRBD1. Germline V lookup: CDR1 MNHNY, CDR2 SVGAGI (reference sequence). This CDR3 region has 15 residues. V lost 3 bases, J lost 3 bases, and 7 bases stayed unmatched. In DNA form, the CDR3 reads TGTGCCAGCAGTTATCCCGCAGGGGGAAAAGAGACCCAGTACTTC. Its translation: CASSYPAGGKETQYF.

This sequence joins TRBV19 and TRBJ1-4; tentatively, D is TRBD1 (6 bases). The CDR3 is made up of 13 amino acids. The V end lost 8 bases, the J end lost 7 bases, and 14 bases lay between the germline ends. From germline, CDR1 is LNHDA and CDR2 SQIVND (reference sequence). The CDR3 here is CASGTGLSEKLFF. CDR3 DNA sequence: TGTGCCAGTGGAACAGGGCTGAGTGAAAAACTGTTTTTT.

The chain joins TRBV4-3 to TRBJ2-7, with TRBD2 matching 7 bases. Unmatched junction bases numbered 6, after V lost 1 base and J lost 3 bases. There are 15 residues in the CDR3. Germline V CDR1 and CDR2: LGHNA, YSLEER. The CDR3 loop reads CASSQGTGGVYEQYF. The CDR3 DNA is TGCGCCAGCAGCCAAGGTACGGGGGGAGTCTACGAGCAGTACTTC.

The rearrangement joins TRBV4-2 to TRBJ2-6, with D possibly being TRBD2 (5 bases). Trimming took off 0 bases at V and 3 bases at J, with 6 bases between the two ends. Germline-derived CDR1 and CDR2 are LGHNA and YNFKEQ. This CDR3 comprises 15 residues. CDR3 nucleotides: TGTGCCAGCAGCCAAGACCGGGATGGGGCCAACGTCCTGACTTTC. This sequence encodes CASSQDRDGANVLTF.

V and J are TRBV7-2 and TRBJ2-5; D possibly corresponds to TRBD1 (5 bases). Germline CDR1 and CDR2: SGHTA and FQGNSA. Trimming left V 2 bases short and J 1 base short, with 14 bases between. The CDR3 is 16 amino acids. CDR3 in DNA: TGTGCCAGCAGCTTAACCGCGACAGCCTTCCAAGAGACCCAGTACTTC. It translates to CASSLTATAFQETQYF.

V is TRBV6-6 and J is TRBJ1-2, with D possibly TRBD1 on 6 matching bases. The CDR3 loop spans 14 amino acids. In germline, CDR1 is MNHNY, CDR2 SVGAGI (reference sequence). V lost 1 base, J lost 6 bases, and 12 bases lay in between. The chain's CDR3 is CASSYWPGEDGYTF. CDR3 sequence (DNA): TGTGCCAGCAGTTACTGGCCAGGGGAAGATGGCTACACCTTC.

J is TRBJ2-6 and V is TRBV7-3; D is uncertain. This CDR3 has 15 amino acids. Germline CDR1 is SGHTA and CDR2 is FQGTGA. Between the trimmed V and J ends, which lost 5 bases and 0 bases, there was a span of 8 bases. CDR3 region: CASSAGSSGANVLTF. The CDR3 region has the DNA TGTGCCAGCAGCGCAGGATCCTCTGGGGCCAACGTCCTGACTTTC.

This chain joins TRBV5-5 and TRBJ1-5; D call uncertain. CDR3 length equals 15 residues. Germline V gene data show CDR1 as SGHKS and CDR2 as YYEKEE (reference sequence). V was clipped by 0 bases and J by 1 base, with 8 bases between them. CDR3 in DNA: TGTGCCAGCAGCTTGGGAGGTAGAAGCAATCAGCCCCAGCATTTT. Translating it yields CASSLGGRSNQPQHF.

V usage is TRBV19 and J usage is TRBJ1-2, with D perhaps matching TRBD1 (6 bases). The V and J ends lost 3 bases and 4 bases respectively, with 24 bases between them. This CDR3 is 18 amino acids long. Germline lookup yields CDR1 LNHDA and CDR2 SQIVND (reference sequence). In nucleotides, the CDR3 is TGTGCCAGTAGTATCGAATCCGGGACATCTACCTACCCCTATGGCTACACCTTC. Encoded protein: CASSIESGTSTYPYGYTF.

V usage is TRBV15 and J usage is TRBJ2-5; TRBD2 aligns across 9 bases. The germline V gene encodes CDR1 LNHNV and CDR2 YYDKDF (reference sequence). The CDR3 totals 14 residues. J gave up 5 bases and V 5 bases, and 6 bases lay outside the gene matches. The DNA for the CDR3 is TGTGCCACCAGCGAGACTAGCGGACCCGAGACCCAGTACTTC. Encoded protein: CATSETSGPETQYF.

Here the CDR3 DNA reads TGTGCCAGCAGTGAAGGGCAGGGCTATGGCTACACCTTC. Its protein product is CASSEGQGYGYTF. The chain uses TRBV2 and TRBJ1-2; the D gene is possibly TRBD1 (5 bases). CDR3 length equals 13 residues. Trimming left V 1 base short and J 4 bases short, with 7 bases between. The germline V gene encodes CDR1 SNHLY and CDR2 FYNNEI.

The chain employs TRBV6-5 and TRBJ2-7; the D gene is possibly TRBD2 (6 bases). This CDR3 spans 15 amino acids. Deletions cut 0 bases from V and 3 bases from J, with 12 bases between. In germline, CDR1 is MNHEY, CDR2 SVGAGI. CDR3 sequence reads: CASSYSFQGGYEQYF. In nucleotides, the CDR3 is TGTGCCAGCAGTTACTCTTTCCAGGGAGGCTACGAGCAGTACTTC.

This sequence joins TRBV30 and TRBJ2-1, with a possible D match to TRBD1 (6 bases). The CDR3 covers 13 residues. V dropped 4 bases and J dropped 5 bases, with 12 bases sitting between them. The germline CDR1 and CDR2 sequences are GTSNPN and SVGIG (reference sequence). The CDR3 protein is CAWNGGADNEQFF. In DNA, the CDR3 is TGTGCCTGGAATGGGGGCGCGGACAATGAGCAGTTCTTC.

This clone was counted a single time. CDR3 DNA sequence: TGCGCCAGCAGCCCCCAGGGGGGTTCCAATCCACCCCTCCACTTT. Its protein product is CASSPQGGSNPPLHF. The chain links TRBV4-3 to TRBJ1-6; 7 bases are shared with TRBD1. With V trimmed by 4 bases and J by 11 bases, 11 bases remained unmatched. CDR1 and CDR2 (germline): LGHNA, YSLEER. The CDR3 covers 15 residues.